This entry features one T cell receptor (beta chain) sequence. What it recognizes is unknown. Cells were stimulated with CMV-infected fibroblast lysates at 8 to 10 ug/mL. CD40L/CD69 double-negative CD45RO-high memory CD4+ T cells were collected. The sample comes from a study of persistence of HIV-infected CD4 T cells. Trimming pared 3 bases from V and 5 bases from J, leaving 16 bases between. Per the germline V gene, CDR1 is SGDLS and CDR2 is YYNGEE. The CDR3 contains 15 residues. Sequencing used immunoSEQ version 4 in survey mode. Genomic DNA was diluted to 10 ng/uL, up to about 1 ug per sample. Measured with immunoSEQ multiplex PCR; TCRdb has only the in-frame clones, and not every one. The profile shows roughly 30,000 clones, almost 85% of them singletons.

The source is an adult man with HIV who was CMV-seropositive. This specimen consisted of CD4+ T cells sorted from PBMCs after roughly 18-hour stimulation, obtained from a patient who received antiretroviral therapy. The chain combines TRBV9 with TRBJ2-3; weak D call: TRBD2 (5 bases). The CDR3 DNA reads as TGTGCCAGCAGCGCTCCCGGGAAAAAGGTAGATACGCAGTATTTT. Its protein product is CASSAPGKKVDTQYF.